This T cell receptor (beta chain) was recovered during a study of blood T cells in healthy people across ages. Overall study results and limits: Long-lived donors had more naive CD4+ cells and higher diversity than aged donors. Without sorted subsets, naive and antigen-experienced compartments could not be conclusively compared.

A J-beta primer mix and a sample-barcoded 5' primer were used in a second PCR of roughly 7 to 12 cycles. Template switching added a 12-random-nucleotide identifier to every cDNA molecule. TCRdb re-analysed the 5' RACE reads in MiXCR, keeping a single row per CDR3 protein. The data show about 1.6 million distinct CDR3 sequences, with almost 35% seen just once and around 11% held by the top ten. As concerns this clonotype: Its target is unknown. Sequence at one end of the junction differs from germline and may be a read error.

The source of this sequence is a woman under 40 in good health. Material for sequencing was blood.

The CDR3 here is CTSSSPRLAGVEEQYF. The CDR3 DNA reads TGTACCAGCAGCTCCCCCCGGCTAGCGGGAGTTGAAGAGCAGTACTTC. The chain has TRBV7-9 and TRBJ2-7, with 10 bases matching TRBD2. Germline V CDR1 and CDR2: SEHNR, FQNEAQ (reference sequence). CDR3 size: 16 residues.